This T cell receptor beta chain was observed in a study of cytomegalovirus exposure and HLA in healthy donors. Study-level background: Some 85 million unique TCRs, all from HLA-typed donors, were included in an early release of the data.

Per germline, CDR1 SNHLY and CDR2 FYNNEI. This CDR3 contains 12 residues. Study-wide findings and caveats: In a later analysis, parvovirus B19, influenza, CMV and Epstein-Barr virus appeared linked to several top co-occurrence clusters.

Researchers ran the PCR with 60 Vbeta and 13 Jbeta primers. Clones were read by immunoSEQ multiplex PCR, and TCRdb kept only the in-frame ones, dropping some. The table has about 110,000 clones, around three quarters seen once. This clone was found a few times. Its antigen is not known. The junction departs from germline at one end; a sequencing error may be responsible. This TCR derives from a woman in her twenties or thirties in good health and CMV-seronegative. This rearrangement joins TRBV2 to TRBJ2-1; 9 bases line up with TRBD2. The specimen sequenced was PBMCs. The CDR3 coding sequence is TGTGCCAGCAGCAGAAGGAAGGGACTAGCCCTCTTC. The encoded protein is CASSRRKGLALF.